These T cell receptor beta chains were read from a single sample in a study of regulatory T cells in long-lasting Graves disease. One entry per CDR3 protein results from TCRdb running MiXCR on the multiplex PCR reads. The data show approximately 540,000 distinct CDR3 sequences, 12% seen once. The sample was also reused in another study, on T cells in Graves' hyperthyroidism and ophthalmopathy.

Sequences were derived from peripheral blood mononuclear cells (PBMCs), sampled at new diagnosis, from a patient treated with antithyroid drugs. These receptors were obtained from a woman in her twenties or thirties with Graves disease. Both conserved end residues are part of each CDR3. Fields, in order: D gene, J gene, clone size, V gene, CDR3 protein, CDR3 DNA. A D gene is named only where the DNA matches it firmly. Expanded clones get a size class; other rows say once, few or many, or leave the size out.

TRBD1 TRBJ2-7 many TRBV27 CASSLEEAGTGPYEQYF TGTGCCAGCAGTTTAGAGGAGGCCGGGACAGGGCCTTACGAGCAGTACTTC
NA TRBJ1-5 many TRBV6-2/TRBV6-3 CASTVQENQPQHF TGTGCCAGCACCGTACAGGAAAATCAGCCCCAGCATTTT
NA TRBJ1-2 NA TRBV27 CASSSGGIYGYTF TGTGCCAGCAGTTCGGGCGGGATCTATGGCTACACCTTC
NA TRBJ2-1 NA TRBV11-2 CASSFVRAVDNEQFF TGTGCCAGCAGTTTCGTGAGGGCCGTGGACAATGAGCAGTTCTTC
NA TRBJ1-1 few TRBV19 CASSKTGGRSEAFF TGTGCCAGTAGTAAGACGGGGGGTAGGTCTGAAGCTTTCTTT
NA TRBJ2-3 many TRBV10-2 CASSDRDQSTDTQYF TGCGCCAGCAGTGACCGGGACCAGAGCACAGATACGCAGTATTTT
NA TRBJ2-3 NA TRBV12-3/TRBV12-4 CASSYASTTDTQYF TGTGCCAGCAGTTACGCCAGCACCACAGATACGCAGTATTTT
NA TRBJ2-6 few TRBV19 CASKQGPSGANVLTF TGTGCCAGTAAACAGGGCCCCTCTGGGGCCAACGTCCTGACTTTC
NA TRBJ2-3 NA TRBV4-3 CASSQTVAVPTDTQYF TGCGCCAGCAGCCAAACAGTAGCGGTACCCACAGATACGCAGTATTTT
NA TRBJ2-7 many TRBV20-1 CSGLLSTEQYF TGTAGTGGACTTCTTTCCACCGAGCAGTACTTC
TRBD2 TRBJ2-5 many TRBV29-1 CSVPSGSRETQYF TGCAGCGTACCTAGCGGGAGCAGAGAGACCCAGTACTTC
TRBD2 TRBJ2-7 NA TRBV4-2 CASSQEWASGRWGYEQYF TGTGCCAGCAGCCAAGAATGGGCTAGCGGGAGATGGGGCTACGAGCAGTACTTC
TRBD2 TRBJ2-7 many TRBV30 CAWSRGLAVPYEQYF TGTGCCTGGAGTAGGGGACTAGCGGTGCCCTACGAGCAGTACTTC
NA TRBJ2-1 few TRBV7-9 CASSLDSGGLNNEQFF TGTGCCAGCAGCTTAGATTCGGGGGGCCTAAACAATGAGCAGTTCTTC
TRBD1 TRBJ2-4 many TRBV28 CASSRRGRVHF TGTGCCAGCAGTCGCAGGGGGCGCGTGCACTTC
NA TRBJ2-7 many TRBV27 CASSLNPRISDEQYF TGTGCCAGCAGTTTGAACCCCCGGATTAGCGACGAGCAGTACTTC
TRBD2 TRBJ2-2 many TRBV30 CAWNSGSVPGELFF TGTGCCTGGAATAGCGGGAGTGTCCCCGGGGAGCTGTTTTTT
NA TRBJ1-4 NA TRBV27 CASSTIRQFNEKLFF TGTGCCAGCAGTACCATCCGACAGTTTAATGAAAAACTGTTTTTT
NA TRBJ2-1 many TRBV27 CASSFLGAGDEQFF TGTGCCAGCAGCTTTTTAGGGGCGGGTGATGAGCAGTTCTTC
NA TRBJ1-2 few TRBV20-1 CSARPTYNYGYTF TGCAGTGCTCGCCCCACCTATAACTATGGCTACACCTTC
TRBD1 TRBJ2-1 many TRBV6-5 CASSYALPGTGFNEQFF TGTGCCAGCAGCTACGCCCTTCCCGGGACAGGGTTCAATGAGCAGTTCTTC
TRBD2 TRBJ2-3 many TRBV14 CASSQDRLAGGPTDTQYF TGTGCCAGCAGCCAAGATCGGCTAGCGGGAGGGCCCACAGATACGCAGTATTTT
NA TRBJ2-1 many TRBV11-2 CASSFGALADNEQFF TGTGCCAGCAGTTTCGGGGCTCTGGCCGACAATGAGCAGTTCTTC
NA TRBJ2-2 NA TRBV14 CASTQAPPKILASEANTGELFF TGTGCCAGCACCCAAGCTCCCCCTAAAATACTCGCTAGCGAGGCGAACACCGGGGAGCTGTTTTTT
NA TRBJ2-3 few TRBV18 CASSPPNEDTQYF TGTGCCAGCTCACCACCGAATGAGGATACGCAGTATTTT
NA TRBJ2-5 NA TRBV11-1 CASSLTLGFSQETQYF TGTGCCAGCAGCTTAACGCTTGGCTTCAGTCAAGAGACCCAGTACTTC
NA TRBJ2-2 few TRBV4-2 CASSQDVLSNTGELFF TGTGCCAGCAGCCAAGATGTTCTCTCGAACACCGGGGAGCTGTTTTTT
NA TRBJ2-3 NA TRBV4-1 CASSQDESALSTDTQYF TGCGCCAGCAGCCAAGATGAGAGCGCCTTAAGCACAGATACGCAGTATTTT
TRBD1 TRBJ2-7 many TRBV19 CASSIGQGAYEQYF TGTGCCAGCAGCATCGGACAGGGGGCCTACGAGCAGTACTTC
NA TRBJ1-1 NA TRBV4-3 CASSPGGRGAEAFF TGCGCCAGCAGCCCCGGGGGCCGGGGCGCTGAAGCTTTCTTT
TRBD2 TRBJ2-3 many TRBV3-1 CASSQVSGRAYADTQYF TGTGCCAGCAGCCAAGTTAGCGGGAGGGCCTACGCAGATACGCAGTATTTT
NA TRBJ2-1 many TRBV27 CASGIGIYNEQFF TGTGCCAGCGGTATCGGGATCTACAATGAGCAGTTCTTC
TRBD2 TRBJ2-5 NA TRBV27 CASSSYGRIAGGPYETQYF TGTGCCAGCAGTTCATACGGAAGAATAGCGGGAGGGCCCTACGAGACCCAGTACTTC
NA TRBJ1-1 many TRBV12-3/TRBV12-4 CASSFRRVRNTEAFF TGTGCCAGCAGCTTCCGACGGGTCAGGAACACTGAAGCTTTCTTT
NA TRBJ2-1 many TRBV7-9 CASSQDYSSSYNEQFF TGTGCCAGCAGCCAGGACTACTCGAGCTCCTACAATGAGCAGTTCTTC
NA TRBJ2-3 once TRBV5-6 CASSLESSYQTDTQYF TGTGCCAGCAGCTTGGAATCTAGCTATCAAACAGATACGCAGTATTTT
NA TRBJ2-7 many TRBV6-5 CASSSSGRALGEQYF TGTGCCAGCAGTTCCAGCGGTAGGGCTCTCGGCGAGCAGTACTTC